The 27 T cell receptor beta chains reported below all come from one sample, sequenced in a study of technical replicates of blood from a few donors (dated by TCRdb to about 2017). Library prep was done by the immunoSEQ multiplex PCR assay. TCRdb obtained this table from immuneACCESS and retained in-frame rearrangements with V and J assigned. These tables miss some clones; where compared with another copy, unresolved V genes account for less than half of the shortfall, and the remainder is unexplained. The sample contains more than 9,000 clones, approximately 94% of them found a single time. Together, the top ten hold roughly 7% of the sample. Sequences were obtained from PBMCs. These receptor sequences come from a human donor in good health.

The chain carries TRBV2 and TRBJ2-7, with 9 bases matching TRBD1. Losses at the gene ends were 6 bases for V and 5 bases for J; bases not matched to a gene: 5. This CDR3 contains 13 residues. Germline V CDR1 and CDR2: SNHLY, FYNNEI. CDR3 sequence (DNA): TGTGCCAGCAGGTGGACAGGGGTCAACGAGCAGTACTTC. This sequence encodes CASRWTGVNEQYF. Drawing the rest from reference TRBV2 and TRBJ2-7, the complete variable domain is EPEVTQTPSHQVTQMGQEVILRCVPISNHLYFYWYRQILGQKVEFLVSFYNNEISEKSEIFDDQFSVERPDGSNFTLKIRSTKLEDSAMYFCASRWTGVNEQYFGPGTRLTVT.

This chain links TRBV15 with TRBJ1-5; D unclear. Trimming cost V 0 bases and J 5 bases, with 5 bases left between them. The CDR3 runs 13 residues. Germline lookup yields CDR1 LNHNV and CDR2 YYDKDF (reference sequence). CDR3 nucleotide sequence: TGTGCCACCAGCAGAGATACTTATCAGCCCCAGCATTTT. Its protein is CATSRDTYQPQHF.

The genes are TRBV11-2 and TRBJ2-4; 7 nucleotides agree with TRBD2. This CDR3 comprises 15 residues. V trimming: 8 bases; J trimming: 2 bases; junction bases outside the gene matches: 9. Germline V gene data show CDR1 as SGHAT and CDR2 as FQNNGV. CDR3 protein: CASGTTLLTKNIQYF. In DNA form, the CDR3 reads TGTGCCAGCGGGACTACCTTGTTAACCAAAAACATTCAGTACTTC. The full variable domain, with the rest looked up from reference TRBV11-2 and TRBJ2-4, is EAGVAQSPRYKIIEKRQSVAFWCNPISGHATLYWYQQILGQGPKLLIQFQNNGVVDDSQLPKDRFSAERLKGVDSTLKIQPAKLEDSAVYLCASGTTLLTKNIQYFGAGTRLSVL.

The chain uses TRBV7-8 and TRBJ2-3; TRBD2 aligns across 7 bases. In germline, CDR1 is SGHVS, CDR2 FQNEAQ. This CDR3 contains 14 residues. Germline trimming cut 5 bases from V and 7 bases from J; bases unmatched to any gene: 9. In DNA form, the CDR3 reads TGTGCCAGCAGCCCCCCCGGGGGGACGAATACGCAGTATTTT. It encodes CASSPPGGTNTQYF.

The CDR3 nucleotides are TGTGCCAGCAGTGGGGGCAGGGGGCGTGAAAAACTGTTTTTT. Its translation is CASSGGRGREKLFF. The rearrangement links TRBV2 to TRBJ1-4, with 8 bases that match TRBD1. Germline V gene data show CDR1 as SNHLY and CDR2 as FYNNEI. J lost 7 bases, V lost 4 bases, and 5 bases had no gene match. CDR3 length: 14 amino acids.

V and J are TRBV27 and TRBJ1-4, with 9 positions matching TRBD1. This CDR3 comprises 15 residues. Germline V gene lookup returns CDR1 MNHEY and CDR2 SMNVEV (reference sequence). J was trimmed by 8 bases and V by 5 bases; bases with no gene match: 9. The CDR3 region has the DNA TGTGCCAGCAGTGATCCGGGACAGGGAGCGGAAAAACTGTTTTTT. Its protein is CASSDPGQGAEKLFF. Full variable domain (remainder filled in from reference TRBV27 and TRBJ1-4): EAQVTQNPRYLITVTGKKLTVTCSQNMNHEYMSWYRQDPGLGLRQIYYSMNVEVTDKGDVPEGYKVSRKEKRNFPLILESPSPNQTSLYFCASSDPGQGAEKLFFGSGTQLSVL.

This clone turned up a few times. The chain joins TRBV7-3 to TRBJ1-3, with TRBD1 matching over 8 bases. The CDR3 runs to 19 residues. The germline CDR1 and CDR2 sequences are SGHTA and FQGTGA. J lost 2 bases, V lost 5 bases, and 17 bases had no gene match. CDR3 amino acids: CASSPRSGTGPLAGNTIYF. The CDR3 DNA reads as TGTGCCAGCAGCCCAAGGAGCGGGACAGGACCCCTCGCTGGAAACACCATATATTTT.

The chain combines TRBV5-1 with TRBJ2-2; 7 bases align to TRBD1. This CDR3 comprises 17 residues. Per the germline V gene, CDR1 is SGHRS and CDR2 is YFSETQ. Trimming cost V 5 bases and J 2 bases; bases outside gene matches: 12. CDR3 DNA sequence: TGCGCCAGCAGTTCTTTCCCCCGGGACAGAAACACCGGGGAGCTGTTTTTT. It codes for CASSSFPRDRNTGELFF. Full variable domain (outside the CDR3, taken from reference TRBV5-1 and TRBJ2-2): KAGVTQTPRYLIKTRGQQVTLSCSPISGHRSVSWYQQTPGQGLQFLFEYFSETQRNKGNFPGRFSGRQFSNSRSEMNVSTLELGDSALYLCASSSFPRDRNTGELFFGEGSRLTVL.

The V and J genes are TRBV29-1 and TRBJ2-5; 8 positions agree with TRBD2. Germline V gene lookup returns CDR1 SQVTM and CDR2 ANQGSEA. CDR3 size: 14 residues. Trimming cost V 0 bases and J 5 bases; bases outside gene matches: 5. As DNA, the CDR3 is TGCAGCGTTGAAGACTATAGCGGGACTGAGACCCAGTACTTC. Amino acid sequence: CSVEDYSGTETQYF. Together with reference TRBV29-1 and TRBJ2-5, the CDR3 gives the full variable domain: SAVISQKPSRDICQRGTSLTIQCQVDSQVTMMFWYRQQPGQSLTLIATANQGSEATYESGFVIDKFPISRPNLTFSTLTVSNMSPEDSSIYLCSVEDYSGTETQYFGPGTRLLVL.

V and J are TRBV30 and TRBJ1-2; D unclear. CDR1 and CDR2 (germline): GTSNPN, SVGIG (reference sequence). The CDR3 spans 11 residues. V gave up 3 bases and J gave up 5 bases, with 7 bases separating them. The CDR3 DNA reads TGTGCCTGGAGCAACGGTTATGGCTACACCTTC. This encodes CAWSNGYGYTF.

This chain links TRBV19 with TRBJ2-7; 10 bases map to TRBD1. J gave up 3 bases and V 3 bases, and 5 bases lay outside the gene matches. This CDR3 is 15 amino acids long. CDR1 is LNHDA, CDR2 SQIVND, per germline (reference sequence). CDR3: CASSIGQGGYYEQYF. The CDR3 bases are TGTGCCAGTAGTATCGGACAGGGGGGATACTACGAGCAGTACTTC.

The genes are TRBV9 and TRBJ2-7; the D is unclear. CDR1 is SGDLS and CDR2 is YYNGEE in the germline V gene. V gave up 0 bases and J gave up 0 bases, with 13 bases separating them. The CDR3 sequence is 16 residues long. This CDR3 is CASSVGSLVNSYEQYF. The DNA of the CDR3 is TGTGCCAGCAGCGTAGGGTCCCTAGTCAACTCCTACGAGCAGTACTTC.

This chain links TRBV7-6 with TRBJ2-1; 9 bases are shared with TRBD2. With 4 bases clipped from V and 4 bases from J, the junction kept 8 bases outside the gene matches. Germline loops: CDR1 SGHVS, CDR2 FNYEAQ. There are 16 residues in the CDR3. CDR3 region: CASSSLIAGDYNEQFF. CDR3 coding DNA: TGTGCCAGCAGCTCATTGATAGCGGGAGATTACAATGAGCAGTTCTTC.

The J gene is TRBJ2-2, the V gene TRBV7-2; a possible D gene is TRBD1 (6 bases). The CDR3 length is 14 residues. V shed 5 bases and J shed 4 bases, with 11 bases lying between them. Germline assignment: CDR1 SGHTA and CDR2 FQGNSA. CDR3 region: CASSVQGLTGELFF. In nucleotides, the CDR3 is TGTGCCAGCAGCGTACAGGGTCTCACCGGGGAGCTGTTTTTT.

The chain uses TRBV10-3 and TRBJ2-7; 8 bases match TRBD2. Germline V gene lookup returns CDR1 ENHRY and CDR2 SYGVKD. The V and J ends lost 3 bases and 0 bases, in that order; junction bases with no gene match: 4. The CDR3 is 15 residues long. The CDR3 region is CAISDVAGSSYEQYF. In DNA, the CDR3 is TGTGCCATCAGTGATGTAGCGGGAAGCTCCTACGAGCAGTACTTC.

The CDR3 region has the DNA TGTGCCAGCGGTGAGGGGGCGCAAACTGAAGCTTTCTTT. This gives the protein CASGEGAQTEAFF. The rearrangement links TRBV7-3 to TRBJ1-1; 7 bases are a match to TRBD1. The CDR3 covers 13 residues. Germline loops: CDR1 SGHTA, CDR2 FQGTGA. The trim removed 8 bases at V and 5 bases at J, leaving 8 bases unmatched.

This sequence joins TRBV29-1 and TRBJ2-6; 7 bases agree with TRBD1. The CDR3 is 16 amino acids. CDR1 and CDR2 from the germline V gene are SQVTM and ANQGSEA. J lost 0 bases, V lost 5 bases, and 7 bases had no gene match. CDR3 region: CSVYQGVLSGANVLTF. For the CDR3, the DNA is TGCAGCGTTTACCAGGGGGTACTCTCTGGGGCCAACGTCCTGACTTTC.

In its sample, this clone was seen once. The genes are TRBV10-2 and TRBJ2-1, with D possibly matching TRBD2 (5 bases). Trimming cost V 10 bases and J 7 bases, with 23 bases left between them. Germline V CDR1 and CDR2: WSHSY, SAAADI. The length of the CDR3 is 15 residues. The CDR3 protein is CATQLSGASGNEQFF. CDR3 sequence (DNA): TGCGCCACCCAATTAAGCGGCGCGTCTGGGAATGAGCAGTTCTTC.

V gene TRBV10-1 combines with J gene TRBJ2-5; tentatively, D is TRBD2 (6 bases). V dropped 6 bases and J dropped 3 bases, with 14 bases sitting between them. The CDR3 has 14 residues. Germline V gene data show CDR1 as WNHNN and CDR2 as SYGVQD (reference sequence). Here the CDR3 DNA reads TGCGCCAGCAGCAAAGGACTACACAAAGAGACCCAGTACTTC. Encoded protein: CASSKGLHKETQYF.

This clone was seen just once. The chain is built from TRBV10-3 and TRBJ1-2, with D tentatively TRBD1 (5 bases). This CDR3 has 14 amino acids. CDR1 is ENHRY, CDR2 SYGVKD, per germline. V shed 10 bases and J shed 4 bases, with 19 bases lying between them. The CDR3 reads CATTWGVRSYGYTF. CDR3 in DNA: TGTGCCACCACCTGGGGGGTTCGGTCCTATGGCTACACCTTC.

The CDR3 nucleotides read TGTGCCAGCAGTGGACAGTACAATCAGCCCCAGCATTTT. Translated, it gives CASSGQYNQPQHF. The rearrangement uses TRBV28 and TRBJ1-5, with a tentative D call TRBD1 (6 bases). V was trimmed by 5 bases and J by 3 bases, leaving 8 bases between them. The V gene's germline CDR1 is MDHEN and CDR2 SYDVKM. This CDR3 spans 13 amino acids. The whole variable domain, remainder taken from reference TRBV28 and TRBJ1-5, is DVKVTQSSRYLVKRTGEKVFLECVQDMDHENMFWYRQDPGLGLRLIYFSYDVKMKEKGDIPEGYSVSREKKERFSLILESASTNQTSMYLCASSGQYNQPQHFGDGTRLSIL.

The rearrangement joins TRBV10-2 to TRBJ2-2, with a tentative D call TRBD1 (6 bases). CDR3 size: 15 residues. V was pared by 4 bases and J by 4 bases, with 13 bases between. Germline values: CDR1 WSHSY, CDR2 SAAADI. CDR3 bases: TGCGCCAGCAGTGTTCAGGGGCCGGCCACCGGGGAGCTGTTTTTT. Protein sequence: CASSVQGPATGELFF.

The rearrangement links TRBV15 to TRBJ2-7; D is uncertain. The ends were cut back, 4 bases at V and 2 bases at J, with 12 bases in the middle. Germline lookup yields CDR1 LNHNV and CDR2 YYDKDF (reference sequence). The length of the CDR3 is 14 residues. CDR3 nucleotide sequence: TGTGCCACCAGCAAAAGCAGGCTCACCTACGAGCAGTACTTC. Its translation is CATSKSRLTYEQYF. Full variable domain (remainder filled in from reference TRBV15 and TRBJ2-7): DAMVIQNPRYQVTQFGKPVTLSCSQTLNHNVMYWYQQKSSQAPKLLFHYYDKDFNNEADTPDNFQSRRPNTSFCFLDIRSPGLGDTAMYLCATSKSRLTYEQYFGPGTRLTVT.

The genes are TRBV2 and TRBJ1-2; D is perhaps TRBD1 (5 bases). This CDR3 contains 13 residues. Trimming took 4 bases from V and 1 from J, leaving 7 bases between them. CDR1 is SNHLY and CDR2 is FYNNEI in the germline V gene. The CDR3 nucleotides read TGTGCCAGCAGTGCCCAGGGTAACTATGGCTACACCTTC. Translation: CASSAQGNYGYTF.

The chain employs TRBV5-1 and TRBJ2-1; TRBD2 aligns across 14 bases. This CDR3 is built from 15 residues. Germline lookup yields CDR1 SGHRS and CDR2 YFSETQ. The ends lost 3 bases at V and 7 bases at J; junction bases unmatched: 3. CDR3 in amino acids: CASSSGLAGVNEQFF. In DNA, the CDR3 is TGCGCCAGCAGCTCGGGACTAGCGGGAGTTAATGAGCAGTTCTTC.

This clone was found once. CDR3 loop: CASSARTPGQGVAIQYF. The CDR3 bases are TGCGCCAGCAGCGCTAGGACCCCCGGGCAGGGGGTGGCCATTCAGTACTTC. The J gene is TRBJ2-4, the V gene TRBV5-1; TRBD1 matches at 7 bases. CDR3 length: 17 residues. CDR1 is SGHRS and CDR2 is YFSETQ in the germline V gene. Germline trimming cut 4 bases from V and 9 bases from J; bases unmatched to any gene: 19.

The CDR3 DNA reads as TGTGCCAGCAGTTCGAGGACAGGGCTGACCCATTTT. Translating gives CASSSRTGLTHF. The rearrangement joins TRBV6-5 to TRBJ1-5; TRBD1 aligns across 8 bases. The J segment lost 16 bases and the V segment lost 4 bases, leaving 9 bases of the junction unmatched. The CDR3 is 12 residues long. Germline V gene sequence: CDR1 MNHEY, CDR2 SVGAGI.